This entry concerns a single TCR beta chain. There is no known antigen for this receptor. No qualities accompany the bases; no much larger clone lies one base away. V is cut by 5 bases and J by 2 bases, and the space between the germline ends is 13 bases. The CDR3 spans 15 residues, from the cysteine through the phenylalanine. Solely the CDR3 DNA is kept, with 45 bases framed from the first base. According to the germline V gene (reference sequence), CDR1 reads LNHDA and CDR2 reads SQIVND. The data are from a study of beta chain features in type 1 diabetes (dated by TCRdb to 2016 to 2019). Describing the broader study: Patients and healthy donors did not differ in mean age, gender distribution, total cell number or subset yield. A total of 107,917,701 sorted cells were examined across all samples, and a strong correlation was observed between cell number per subset and RNA yield. The study compared the TCRB repertoires of sorted circulating CD4+ T cell subsets in recently diagnosed type 1 diabetes patients with those in matched healthy donors. Regulatory and stem cell-like memory subsets were isolated from only 8 patients and roughly 8 healthy donors, whereas naive and central memory subsets came from all 28 donors. Study-wide conclusions, independent of this receptor: Naive, central memory and regulatory TCRB repertoires appeared more similar among patients than among healthy donors. Patients with type 1 diabetes made fewer insertions and deleted more nucleotides at VDJ recombination sites, implying thymic rearrangement abnormalities. Because cDNA rather than genomic DNA was sequenced, highly expressing activated cells could have been over-represented, although no difference in activation and CD3 levels was found between groups. In all four CD4+ subsets, TCRB CDR3 length was moderately but significantly shorter in type 1 diabetes patients. PCR may preferentially amplify shorter templates, but because patient and control samples were amplified and corrected together, any resulting skew would affect both groups equally. Only small numbers of individuals were included in the HLA sub-analyses, which left unresolved whether HLA type had any influence on TCRB rearrangement.

The entire isolated RNA was reverse transcribed using the High Capacity cDNA Reverse Transcription Kit, and thus expressed TCRB transcripts were sequenced. Deep immunoSEQ sequencing was applied to naive, central memory and regulatory T cell samples, giving an average of roughly 3.3 million total reads per sample. After sorted cells were lysed in RLT buffer, RNA was extracted with DNase-treated RNeasy Micro or Mini kits, with the choice depending on cell number. To prevent cross-contamination, each cell subset was processed individually, whereas patient and healthy donor samples were processed jointly. TCRB sequences were amplified from cDNA with the immunoSEQ multiplex PCR, producing 87-bp fragments spanning the CDR3 region. The amplicons were sequenced using the Illumina HiSeq platform. The original pipeline was this. PCR bias was computationally corrected using synthetic template baselines, reads within Hamming distance 2 were collapsed, and singletons that could not be merged were discarded. By aligning reads against IMGT, V, D and J genes, CDR3 length, and insertions or deletions at six rearrangement sites were assigned. Within each subset, clonotype counts were normalized to the number of sorted cells before true diversity and Gini coefficients were calculated with the tcR R package. The overlap coefficient, calculated on TCRB nucleotide sequences, was used to quantify repertoire sharing. Out-of-frame TCRB sequences from naive cells were analyzed as a proxy for the pre-selection repertoire. TCRdb took over this immuneACCESS table, retaining in-frame rearrangements with V and J assigned. Such tables are incomplete; in checked studies, under half of the missing clones stem from an unresolved V gene, and the remainder is unexplained. V and J calls and clone size are given by that table; D and trimming were obtained from the DNA. In this sample the table shows approximately 600,000 clones, around 12% of which occur a single time. Of the sample, more than 0.1% is held by the ten largest clones.

A single peripheral blood draw of approximately 100 mL on average was collected from each donor into heparinised tubes. A BD FACSAria II was used to sort naive, central memory, regulatory and stem cell-like memory CD4+ T cells with a panel that included CD45RO, CCR7, CD25, CD127, CD95 and CD27. A purity above 95% was achieved for all sorted populations. Right away, PBMCs were isolated by Lymphoprep density gradient centrifugation and were stained directly, with no culture step. To minimize batch effects, samples were stained and sorted in pairs, one healthy donor with one patient per experiment. The sequence was collected from a man aged 30 to 45 with type 1 diabetes. The sequence is built from TRBV19 and TRBJ2-1, with the D gene too uncertain to name. Sequencing was carried out using naive CD4+ T cells from blood. The meaning of the sample's cell subset or site label: true naive CD4+ T cells. At the DNA level, the sequence is TGTGCCAGTAGTGAGTTACAGCTACCCTACAATGAGCAGTTCTTC. It is translated as CASSELQLPYNEQFF.